These 24 T cell receptor beta chains were all obtained from the same sample, sequenced in a study of blood T cell repertoires in COVID-19. Only in-frame clones appear in the TCRdb table, and some are missing; sequencing was by immunoSEQ multiplex PCR. The sample has about 260,000 clones, roughly 86% seen once; the top ten hold around 10%. Sequencing used peripheral blood. The source is a woman aged 25 to 39 with COVID-19, enrolled during active disease.

This chain joins TRBV27 and TRBJ2-3; 9 bases match TRBD2. After removal of 5 bases from V and 4 bases from J, the junction contained 7 bases not matched to a gene. The CDR3 covers 15 residues. Germline V gene lookup returns CDR1 MNHEY and CDR2 SMNVEV (reference sequence). The CDR3 here is CASSTPLAGPDTQYF. The DNA for the CDR3 is TGTGCCAGCAGTACTCCCCTAGCGGGACCAGATACGCAGTATTTT.

The chain uses TRBV27 and TRBJ2-7, with 11 bases aligning to TRBD2. Germline values: CDR1 MNHEY, CDR2 SMNVEV (reference sequence). CDR3 length: 14 amino acids. J gave up 5 bases and V 5 bases, and 5 bases lay outside the gene matches. The CDR3 sequence is CASSGVAGGNEQYF. In DNA form, the CDR3 reads TGTGCCAGCAGTGGGGTAGCGGGAGGGAACGAGCAGTACTTC.

V and J are TRBV7-2 and TRBJ2-7, with TRBD2 identical over 9 bases. The V gene's germline CDR1 is SGHTA and CDR2 FQGNSA. V was pared by 5 bases and J by 8 bases, with 10 bases of the junction left unmatched. This CDR3 has 14 amino acids. The CDR3 DNA is TGTGCCAGCAGCCCACCGGGACTAGCATCACAGCAGTACTTC. Translating gives CASSPPGLASQQYF.

CDR3: CASSEGDHEKLFF. The CDR3 region has the DNA TGTGCCAGCAGTGAAGGCGATCATGAAAAACTGTTTTTT. The V gene is TRBV6-1, the J gene TRBJ1-4; D not resolved. This CDR3 comprises 13 residues. Germline loops: CDR1 MNHNS, CDR2 SASEGT. With 1 base removed from V and 6 bases from J, the gap between germline ends came to 6 bases.

The chain employs TRBV24-1 and TRBJ2-1; tentatively, D is TRBD1 (5 bases). CDR1 KGHDR and CDR2 SFDVKD come from the germline V gene. There are 15 residues in the CDR3. V was shortened by 3 bases and J by 1 base, with 9 bases between the two germline ends. The CDR3 sequence is CATSDNQGSYNEQFF. The CDR3 DNA sequence: TGTGCCACCAGTGATAATCAGGGTTCCTACAATGAGCAGTTCTTC.

This chain joins TRBV3-1 (or the pseudogene TRBV3-2) and TRBJ2-7, with D perhaps TRBD2 (5 bases). V was cut by 5 bases and J by 3 bases, with 8 bases left in between. Germline values: CDR1 LGHDT, CDR2 YNNKEL (reference sequence). The CDR3 covers 12 residues. CDR3 DNA: TGTGCCAGCAGCAACCGGGACTACGAGCAGTACTTC. This encodes CASSNRDYEQYF.

This chain links TRBV6-5 with TRBJ1-5, with 8 positions matching TRBD1. The length of the CDR3 is 15 residues. V shed 5 bases, J shed 6 bases, and the junction held 9 bases outside the gene matches. CDR1 is MNHEY, CDR2 SVGAGI, per germline. CDR3 coding DNA: TGTGCCAGCAGTACAAGACAGGGGATAAGTCAGCCCCAGCATTTT. Translating it yields CASSTRQGISQPQHF.

The V and J genes are TRBV28 and TRBJ1-2; D is uncertain. CDR1 is MDHEN, CDR2 SYDVKM, per germline. Deletions cut 8 bases from V and 4 bases from J, with 8 bases between. This CDR3 is 11 amino acids long. CDR3 coding DNA: TGTGCCAGCTCGTCTAGCTATGGCTACACCTTC. It codes for CASSSSYGYTF.

This chain connects TRBV5-6 to TRBJ2-5, with a weak D call TRBD1 (6 bases). The CDR3 consists of 17 residues. V was shortened by 4 bases and J by 0 bases, with 19 bases between the two germline ends. CDR1 and CDR2 from the germline V gene are SGHDT and YYEEEE. The DNA of the CDR3 is TGTGCCAGCAGCCGCCTCAGGCAGGGGTTAAACCAAGAGACCCAGTACTTC. It encodes CASSRLRQGLNQETQYF.

The V call is TRBV7-6, the J call TRBJ2-7, with D perhaps matching TRBD2 (6 bases). V lost 4 bases to trimming and J lost 12 bases, with 22 bases between them. This CDR3 comprises 14 residues. The germline V gene encodes CDR1 SGHVS and CDR2 FNYEAQ. CDR3 DNA: TGTGCCAGCAGCTCGCCCGCGAAACCGGGACTGTGGTACTTC. This translates into CASSSPAKPGLWYF. The variable domain in full, with the rest retrieved from reference TRBV7-6 and TRBJ2-7, is GAGVSQSPRYKVTKRGQDVALRCDPISGHVSLYWYRQALGQGPEFLTYFNYEAQQDKSGLPNDRFSAERPEGSISTLTIQRTEQRDSAMYRCASSSPAKPGLWYFGPGTRLTVT.

This chain connects TRBV2 to TRBJ1-4; D unclear. The CDR3 extends over 13 amino acids. CDR1 and CDR2 (germline): SNHLY, FYNNEI. Trimming removed 4 bases from V and 10 bases from J, with 13 bases in between. CDR3: CASSGEDTGKLFF. CDR3 nucleotides: TGTGCCAGCAGTGGAGAGGATACGGGAAAACTGTTTTTT. Based on the CDR3 plus reference TRBV2 and TRBJ1-4, the full variable domain is EPEVTQTPSHQVTQMGQEVILRCVPISNHLYFYWYRQILGQKVEFLVSFYNNEISEKSEIFDDQFSVERPDGSNFTLKIRSTKLEDSAMYFCASSGEDTGKLFFGSGTQLSVL.

The V and J genes are TRBV28 and TRBJ2-5; TRBD2 matches at 14 bases. V dropped 4 bases and J dropped 4; count of bases not matched to a gene: 11. CDR3 size: 18 residues. Germline-derived CDR1 and CDR2 are MDHEN and SYDVKM. The DNA of the CDR3 is TGTGCCAGCAGTTCCCCCGGGACTAGCGGGAGAAGAGGAGAGACCCAGTACTTC. This sequence encodes CASSSPGTSGRRGETQYF.

The table lists this clone with a few counts. The rearrangement uses TRBV6-5 and TRBJ2-7; 10 bases match TRBD1. J gave up 0 bases and V 5 bases, and 1 base lay outside the gene matches. From germline, CDR1 is MNHEY and CDR2 SVGAGI. The CDR3 is 14 amino acids. CDR3 residues: CASSRTGGSYEQYF. The CDR3 DNA follows: TGTGCCAGCAGTCGGACAGGGGGCTCCTACGAGCAGTACTTC.

The genes are TRBV11-2 and TRBJ2-6; possible D gene TRBD1, 6 bases. Germline V gene data show CDR1 as SGHAT and CDR2 as FQNNGV. V gave up 4 bases and J gave up 4 bases, with 11 bases separating them. CDR3 length: 15 residues. CDR3 sequence: CASSWSGAGANVLTF. CDR3 in DNA: TGTGCCAGCAGCTGGTCAGGGGCGGGGGCCAACGTCCTGACTTTC.

This clone occurred once. The V and J genes are TRBV18 and TRBJ1-2, with 12 bases lining up with TRBD1. CDR3 length equals 16 residues. With V trimmed by 6 bases and J by 4 bases, 9 bases remained unmatched. The germline CDR1 and CDR2 sequences are KGHSH and LQKENI. CDR3 amino acids: CASSPRGGQGAYGYTF. CDR3 coding DNA: TGTGCCAGCTCCCCCCGGGGGGGACAGGGGGCCTATGGCTACACCTTC.

In this sample, this clone is large. The chain recombines TRBV27 with TRBJ2-3; the match to TRBD2 covers 7 bases. Looked up from germline, CDR1 is MNHEY and CDR2 is SMNVEV (reference sequence). V was clipped by 2 bases and J by 5 bases; unmatched bases: 7. The length of the CDR3 is 15 residues. The CDR3 is CASSLEAGSGDTQYF. CDR3 DNA sequence: TGTGCCAGCAGTTTAGAAGCGGGAAGCGGAGATACGCAGTATTTT.

The rearrangement joins TRBV6-5 to TRBJ1-2; D is possibly TRBD1 (5 bases). V gave up 6 bases and J gave up 4 bases, with 18 bases separating them. Germline V gives CDR1 MNHEY, CDR2 SVGAGI. This CDR3 contains 15 residues. CDR3 in DNA: TGTGCCAGCAGACCCTTAGGGGAGGGAGCCTATGGCTACACCTTC. It specifies CASRPLGEGAYGYTF.

J is TRBJ2-3 and V is TRBV24-1; TRBD1 aligns across 12 bases. After removal of 3 bases from V and 6 bases from J, the junction contained 6 bases not matched to a gene. There are 16 residues in the CDR3. Germline loops: CDR1 KGHDR, CDR2 SFDVKD. The CDR3 DNA follows: TGTGCCACCAGTGATACCGGGACAGGGGGCGCGGATACGCAGTATTTT. Translated: CATSDTGTGGADTQYF.

The CDR3 bases are TGTGCCAGTAGTTCCCCCCCGACGAGCGGGGTGCACTACGAGCAGTACTTC. Encoded protein: CASSSPPTSGVHYEQYF. The J gene is TRBJ2-7, the V gene TRBV19; 7 bases match TRBD2. V trimming: 5 bases; J trimming: 3 bases; junction bases outside the gene matches: 16. The CDR3 length is 17 residues. CDR1 is LNHDA, CDR2 SQIVND, per germline (reference sequence).

The chain carries TRBV29-1 and TRBJ2-5; D is uncertain. The CDR3 has 15 amino acids. CDR1 and CDR2 from the germline V gene are SQVTM and ANQGSEA. Trimming stripped 2 bases from V and 4 bases from J, with 17 bases between. The CDR3 sequence: CSVELDEETLETQYF. CDR3 DNA: TGCAGCGTTGAACTTGACGAGGAGACTTTAGAGACCCAGTACTTC.

This chain uses TRBV5-1 with TRBJ1-1; weak D call: TRBD1 (6 bases). V dropped 4 bases and J dropped 1 base, with 11 bases sitting between them. CDR1 and CDR2 from the germline V gene are SGHRS and YFSETQ. This CDR3 is 14 amino acids long. CDR3 residues: CASSRGQTNTEAFF. The CDR3 bases are TGCGCCAGCAGCCGTGGACAGACGAACACTGAAGCTTTCTTT.

The rearrangement joins TRBV5-1 to TRBJ2-2, with no clear D. V was cut by 0 bases and J by 6 bases, with 3 bases left in between. The germline CDR1 and CDR2 sequences are SGHRS and YFSETQ. The CDR3 runs to 12 residues. The CDR3 DNA follows: TGCGCCAGCAGCTTGGGGCCCGGGGAGCTGTTTTTT. As protein: CASSLGPGELFF.

In this sample, this clone turned up once. An end of the junction does not agree with germline; a read error may underlie this. The chain carries TRBV19 and TRBJ1-4; unclear D gene. CDR1 LNHDA and CDR2 SQIVND come from the germline V gene (reference sequence). CDR3 length: 11 residues. CDR3 DNA sequence: TGTGCCAGTAGTTCCCGGGATCGCCAAAGGTTT. It codes for CASSSRDRQRF. The entire variable domain, with the rest obtained from reference TRBV19 and TRBJ1-4, is as follows: DGGITQSPKYLFRKEGQNVTLSCEQNLNHDAMYWYRQDPGQGLRLIYYSQIVNDFQKGDIAEGYSVSREKKESFPLTVTSAQKNPTAFYLCASSSRDRQRFGSGTQLSVL.

V gene TRBV6-5 combines with J gene TRBJ1-2; 7 nucleotides align to TRBD1. Trimming cost V 6 bases and J 6 bases; bases outside gene matches: 13. The CDR3 extends over 15 amino acids. Per the germline V gene, CDR1 is MNHEY and CDR2 is SVGAGI. The CDR3 DNA is TGTGCCAGCAGCCCAGGACCACAGGGGAGCAATGGCTACACCTTC. It translates to CASSPGPQGSNGYTF.